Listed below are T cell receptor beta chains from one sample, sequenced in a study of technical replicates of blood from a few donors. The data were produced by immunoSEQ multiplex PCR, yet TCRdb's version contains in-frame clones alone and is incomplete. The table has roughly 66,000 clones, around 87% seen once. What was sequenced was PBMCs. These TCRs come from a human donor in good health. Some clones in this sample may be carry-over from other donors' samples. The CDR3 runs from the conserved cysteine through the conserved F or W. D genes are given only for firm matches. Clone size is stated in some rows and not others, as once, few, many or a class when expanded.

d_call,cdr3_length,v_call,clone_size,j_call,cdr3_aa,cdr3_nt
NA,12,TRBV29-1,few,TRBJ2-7,CSARGQNYEQYF,TGCAGCGCCAGGGGACAAAACTACGAGCAGTACTTC
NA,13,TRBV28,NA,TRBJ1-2,CASRTQGVWGYTF,TGTGCCAGCAGAACACAGGGCGTGTGGGGCTACACCTTC
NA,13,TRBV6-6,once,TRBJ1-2,CASSYDQGGGYTF,TGTGCCAGCAGTTACGACCAGGGTGGAGGCTACACCTTC
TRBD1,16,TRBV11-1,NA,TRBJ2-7,CASSKSTGQGANEQYF,TGTGCCAGCAGCAAAAGTACTGGACAGGGGGCGAACGAGCAGTACTTC
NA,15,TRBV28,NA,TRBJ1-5,CASTVAPWGNQPQHF,TGTGCCAGCACCGTAGCGCCCTGGGGCAATCAGCCCCAGCATTTT
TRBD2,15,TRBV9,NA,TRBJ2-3,CASSVDSGGANTQYF,TGTGCCAGCAGCGTAGATAGCGGGGGGGCGAATACGCAGTATTTT
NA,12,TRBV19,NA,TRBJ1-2,CASTPDTYGYTF,TGTGCCAGTACCCCAGACACCTATGGCTACACCTTC
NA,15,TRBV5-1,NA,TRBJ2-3,CASSLGGHGSDTQYF,TGCGCCAGCAGCTTGGGCGGACACGGCTCAGATACGCAGTATTTT
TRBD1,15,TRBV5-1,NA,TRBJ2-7,CASSLGGGPSYEQYF,TGCGCCAGCAGCTTGGGAGGGGGCCCTTCCTACGAGCAGTACTTC
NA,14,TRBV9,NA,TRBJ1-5,CASSAGRLNQPQHF,TGTGCCAGCAGCGCAGGGAGGTTGAATCAGCCCCAGCATTTT
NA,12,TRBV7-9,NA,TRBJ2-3,CASSPESYTQYF,TGTGCCAGCAGCCCTGAGTCCTATACGCAGTATTTT
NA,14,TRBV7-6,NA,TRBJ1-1,CASSLFRGNTEAFF,TGTGCCAGCAGCTTATTCCGGGGGAACACTGAAGCTTTCTTT
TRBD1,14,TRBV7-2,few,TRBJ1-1,CASSFRQGPTEAFF,TGTGCCAGCAGCTTCCGACAGGGGCCCACTGAAGCTTTCTTT
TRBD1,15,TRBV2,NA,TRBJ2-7,CASSIDRGASYEQYF,TGTGCCAGCAGTATCGACAGGGGGGCCTCCTACGAGCAGTACTTC
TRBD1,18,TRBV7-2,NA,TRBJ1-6,CASSPRWTGEAYNSPLHF,TGTGCCAGCAGCCCACGGTGGACAGGGGAGGCCTATAATTCACCCCTCCACTTT
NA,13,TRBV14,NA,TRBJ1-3,CASSQLLFGTIYF,TGTGCCAGCAGCCAACTTCTGTTCGGCACCATATATTTT
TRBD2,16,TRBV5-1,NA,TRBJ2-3,CATRGNIAGSTDTQYF,TGCGCCACCAGGGGAAATATAGCGGGGAGCACAGATACGCAGTATTTT
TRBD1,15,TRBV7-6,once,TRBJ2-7,CASSPGATGRNEQYF,TGTGCCAGCAGCCCCGGGGCGACAGGGCGCAACGAGCAGTACTTC
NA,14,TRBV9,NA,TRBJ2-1,CASSVGGSYNEQFF,TGTGCCAGCAGCGTAGGCGGTAGCTACAATGAGCAGTTCTTC
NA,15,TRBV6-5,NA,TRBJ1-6,CASTLTGRYNSPLHF,TGTGCCAGCACGCTGACAGGCCGCTATAATTCACCCCTCCACTTT
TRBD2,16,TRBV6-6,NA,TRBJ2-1,CASTDWTSGRRNEQFF,TGTGCCAGCACCGACTGGACTAGCGGGAGACGCAATGAGCAGTTCTTC
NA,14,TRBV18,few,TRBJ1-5,CASSVGDSNQPQHF,TGTGCCAGCTCGGTAGGGGATAGCAATCAGCCCCAGCATTTT
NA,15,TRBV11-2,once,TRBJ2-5,CASSRMTGEGETQYF,TGTGCCAGCAGCCGGATGACAGGGGAGGGGGAGACCCAGTACTTC
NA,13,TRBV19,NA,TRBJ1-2,CASTETTNYGYTF,TGTGCCAGTACCGAGACAACTAACTATGGCTACACCTTC
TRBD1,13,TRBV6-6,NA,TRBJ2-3,CASGTGSADTQYF,TGTGCCAGTGGGACAGGGTCAGCAGATACGCAGTATTTT
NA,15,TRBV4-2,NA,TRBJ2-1,CASSQVGESRNEQFF,TGTGCCAGCAGCCAAGTCGGGGAATCAAGAAATGAGCAGTTCTTC
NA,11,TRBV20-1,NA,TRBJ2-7,CSAGESYEQYF,TGCAGTGCCGGGGAGAGTTACGAGCAGTACTTC
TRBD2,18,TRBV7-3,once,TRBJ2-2,CASSARTSGSWSTGELFF,TGTGCCAGCAGCGCCCGGACTAGCGGGAGCTGGTCCACCGGGGAGCTGTTTTTT
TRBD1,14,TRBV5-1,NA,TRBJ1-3,CASSAGQGGNTIYF,TGCGCCAGCAGCGCGGGACAGGGTGGAAACACCATATATTTT
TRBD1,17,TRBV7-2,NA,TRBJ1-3,CASSQGTGTSSGNTIYF,TGTGCCAGCAGCCAAGGGACAGGGACCTCCTCTGGAAACACCATATATTTT
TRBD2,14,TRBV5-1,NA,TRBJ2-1,CASSLGLADNEQFF,TGCGCCAGCAGCTTGGGACTAGCCGACAATGAGCAGTTCTTC
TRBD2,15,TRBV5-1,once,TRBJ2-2,CASRSSGGNTGELFF,TGCGCCAGTCGGTCTAGCGGGGGGAACACCGGGGAGCTGTTTTTT
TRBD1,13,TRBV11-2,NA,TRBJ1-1,CASRGDRNTEAFF,TGTGCCAGCAGGGGGGACAGGAACACTGAAGCTTTCTTT
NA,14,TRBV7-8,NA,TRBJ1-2,CASSLGVGVGGYTF,TGTGCCAGCAGCTTAGGGGTAGGAGTTGGTGGCTACACCTTC
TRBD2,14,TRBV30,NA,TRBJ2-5,CAWTRLAGGGAQYF,TGTGCCTGGACTAGACTAGCGGGAGGAGGGGCCCAGTACTTC
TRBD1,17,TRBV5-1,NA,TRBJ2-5,CASSIRRTGGIQETQYF,TGCGCCAGCAGCATCAGGAGGACAGGGGGAATCCAAGAGACCCAGTACTTC
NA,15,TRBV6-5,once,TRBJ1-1,CASRVNRELNTEAFF,TGTGCCAGCAGGGTAAACAGGGAACTGAACACTGAAGCTTTCTTT
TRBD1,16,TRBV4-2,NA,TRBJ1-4,CASSQDLGTGNEKLFF,TGTGCCAGCAGCCAAGATCTAGGGACAGGGAATGAAAAACTGTTTTTT
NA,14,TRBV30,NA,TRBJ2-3,CAWSVEALKDTQYF,TGTGCCTGGAGTGTAGAGGCCTTAAAAGATACGCAGTATTTT
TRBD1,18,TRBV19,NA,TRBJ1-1,CASSIEFRTGIGGTEAFF,TGTGCCAGTAGTATAGAGTTTAGGACAGGGATTGGGGGCACTGAAGCTTTCTTT
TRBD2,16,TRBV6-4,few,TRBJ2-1,CASSDSPSGGVGEQFF,TGTGCCAGCAGTGACTCCCCTAGCGGGGGGGTAGGGGAGCAGTTCTTC
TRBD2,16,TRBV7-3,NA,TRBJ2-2,CASSGARGGHTGELFF,TGTGCCAGCAGCGGGGCGAGGGGAGGGCACACCGGGGAGCTGTTTTTT
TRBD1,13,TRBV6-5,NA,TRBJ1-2,CASSTGGLYGYTF,TGTGCCAGCAGCACAGGGGGCCTCTATGGCTACACCTTC
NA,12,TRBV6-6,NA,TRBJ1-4,CASSKRGEKLFF,TGTGCCAGCAGTAAAAGGGGTGAAAAACTGTTTTTT
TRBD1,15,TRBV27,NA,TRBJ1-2,CASSLTRQGNYGYTF,TGTGCCAGCAGTTTAACCCGACAGGGGAACTATGGCTACACCTTC
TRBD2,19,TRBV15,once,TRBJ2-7,CATSRDGLLTGGPPREQYF,TGTGCCACCAGCAGAGATGGCCTTTTGACGGGAGGGCCTCCCCGGGAGCAGTACTTC
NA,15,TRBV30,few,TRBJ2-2,CAWSVKGGYTGELFF,TGTGCCTGGAGTGTAAAGGGGGGGTACACCGGGGAGCTGTTTTTT
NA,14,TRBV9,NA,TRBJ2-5,CASSVTGYQETQYF,TGTGCCAGCAGCGTAACAGGCTACCAAGAGACCCAGTACTTC
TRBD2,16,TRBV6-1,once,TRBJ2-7,CASSEAWGLRFYEQYF,TGTGCCAGCAGTGAAGCTTGGGGACTACGTTTCTACGAGCAGTACTTC
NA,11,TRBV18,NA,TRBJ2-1,CASSTVNEQFF,TGTGCCAGCTCAACGGTCAATGAGCAGTTCTTC
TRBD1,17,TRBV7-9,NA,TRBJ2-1,CASSLVQGAVPYNEQFF,TGTGCCAGCAGCTTAGTACAGGGGGCGGTCCCCTACAATGAGCAGTTCTTC
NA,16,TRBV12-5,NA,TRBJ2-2,CASGLDPGHHTGELFF,TGTGCTAGTGGTTTGGACCCAGGGCACCACACCGGGGAGCTGTTTTTT
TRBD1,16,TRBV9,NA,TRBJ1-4,CASSVGTGVGNEKLFF,TGTGCCAGCAGCGTAGGCACAGGGGTAGGTAATGAAAAACTGTTTTTT